Given below is one TCR beta chain in context. The data stem from a study of T cell responses to AZD1222 COVID-19 vaccine. Background on the study: Analyses pooled second doses at about 4 or about 12 weeks.

Method: immunoSEQ multiplex PCR; TCRdb's copy keeps in-frame clones and lacks some. The sample has 110,000 to 150,000 clones, approximately 92% seen once; the top ten hold approximately 1.7%. The CDR3 totals 15 residues. V gave up 6 bases and J gave up 1 base; unmatched junction bases: 5. CDR1 MNHEY and CDR2 SVGAGI come from the germline V gene. The clonotype was recovered from an adult in good health. The V gene is TRBV6-5, the J gene TRBJ2-1; 8 bases align to TRBD2. The sample here was peripheral blood, taken on day 0 of AZD1222 vaccination. The CDR3 DNA reads as TGTGCCAGCAGGATTACTAGCGGATCCTACAATGAGCAGTTCTTC. Protein sequence: CASRITSGSYNEQFF.